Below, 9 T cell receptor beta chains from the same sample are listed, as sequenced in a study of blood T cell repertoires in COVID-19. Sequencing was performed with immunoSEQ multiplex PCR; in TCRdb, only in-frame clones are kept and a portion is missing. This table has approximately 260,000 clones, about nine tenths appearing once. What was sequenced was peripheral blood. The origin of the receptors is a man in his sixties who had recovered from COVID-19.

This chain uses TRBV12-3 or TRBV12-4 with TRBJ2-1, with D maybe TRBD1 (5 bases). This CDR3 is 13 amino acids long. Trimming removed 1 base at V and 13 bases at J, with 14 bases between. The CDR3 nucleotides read TGTGCCAGCAGTTTAGAGACAGACCGACCTCAGTTCTTC. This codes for CASSLETDRPQFF.

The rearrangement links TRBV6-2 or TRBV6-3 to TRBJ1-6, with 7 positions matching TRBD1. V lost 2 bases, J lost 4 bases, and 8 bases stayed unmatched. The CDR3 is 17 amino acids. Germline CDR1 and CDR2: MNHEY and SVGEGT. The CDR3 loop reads CASSYTRRQGYNSPLHF. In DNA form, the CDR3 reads TGTGCCAGCAGTTACACCCGTCGACAGGGATATAATTCACCCCTCCACTTT.

The CDR3 coding sequence is TGTGCCAGCACCTCTGGGGGACAGGGCACCAACGAGCAGTACGTC. It codes for CASTSGGQGTNEQYV. This chain uses TRBV6-5 with TRBJ2-7, with TRBD1 matching 9 bases. Germline assignment: CDR1 MNHEY and CDR2 SVGAGI. This CDR3 region has 15 residues. Trimming took 7 bases from V and 5 from J; bases not matched to a gene: 12.

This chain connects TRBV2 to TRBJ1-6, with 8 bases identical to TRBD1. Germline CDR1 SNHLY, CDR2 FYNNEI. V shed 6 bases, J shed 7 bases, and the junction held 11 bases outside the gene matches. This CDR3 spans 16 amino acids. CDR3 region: CASSSDRGPNNSPLHF. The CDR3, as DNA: TGTGCCAGCAGCTCTGACAGGGGCCCAAACAATTCACCCCTCCACTTT.

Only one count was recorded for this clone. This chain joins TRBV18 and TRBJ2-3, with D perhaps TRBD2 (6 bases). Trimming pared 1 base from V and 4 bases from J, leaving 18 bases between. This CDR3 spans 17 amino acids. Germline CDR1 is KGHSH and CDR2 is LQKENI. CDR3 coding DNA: TGTGCCAGCTCACCACTCTCGACAGTCTCGGGGGCAGATACGCAGTATTTT. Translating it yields CASSPLSTVSGADTQYF.

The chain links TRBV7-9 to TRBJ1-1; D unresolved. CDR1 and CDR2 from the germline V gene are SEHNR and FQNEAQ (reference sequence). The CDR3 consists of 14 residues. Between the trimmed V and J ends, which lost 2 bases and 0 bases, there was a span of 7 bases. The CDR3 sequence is CASSLHGVNTEAFF. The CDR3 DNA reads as TGTGCCAGCAGCTTACATGGAGTGAACACTGAAGCTTTCTTT. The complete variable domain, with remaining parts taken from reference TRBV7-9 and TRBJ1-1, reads DTGVSQNPRHKITKRGQNVTFRCDPISEHNRLYWYRQTLGQGPEFLTYFQNEAQLEKSRLLSDRFSAERPKGSFSTLEIQRTEQGDSAMYLCASSLHGVNTEAFFGQGTRLTVV.

CDR3 loop: CASSVQRGTDTQYF. The CDR3 coding sequence is TGTGCCAGCAGTGTTCAGCGGGGGACAGATACGCAGTATTTT. The rearrangement joins TRBV2 to TRBJ2-3, with TRBD2 matching over 8 bases. V was pared by 4 bases and J by 3 bases, with 3 bases of the junction left unmatched. Per the germline V gene, CDR1 is SNHLY and CDR2 is FYNNEI. There are 14 residues in the CDR3.

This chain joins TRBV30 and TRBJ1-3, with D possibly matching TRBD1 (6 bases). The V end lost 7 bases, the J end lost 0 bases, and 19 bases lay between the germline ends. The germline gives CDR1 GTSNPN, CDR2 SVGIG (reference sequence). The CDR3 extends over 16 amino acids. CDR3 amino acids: CAYHRRGRGSGNTIYF. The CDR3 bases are TGTGCCTATCATCGCAGGGGAAGGGGCTCTGGAAACACCATATATTTT.

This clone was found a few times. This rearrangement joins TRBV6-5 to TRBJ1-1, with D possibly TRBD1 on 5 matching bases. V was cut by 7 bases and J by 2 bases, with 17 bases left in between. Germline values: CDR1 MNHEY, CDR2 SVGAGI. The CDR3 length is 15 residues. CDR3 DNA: TGTGCCAGCAATCGGCAGGGCCCCCGTAACACTGAAGCTTTCTTT. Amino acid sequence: CASNRQGPRNTEAFF.